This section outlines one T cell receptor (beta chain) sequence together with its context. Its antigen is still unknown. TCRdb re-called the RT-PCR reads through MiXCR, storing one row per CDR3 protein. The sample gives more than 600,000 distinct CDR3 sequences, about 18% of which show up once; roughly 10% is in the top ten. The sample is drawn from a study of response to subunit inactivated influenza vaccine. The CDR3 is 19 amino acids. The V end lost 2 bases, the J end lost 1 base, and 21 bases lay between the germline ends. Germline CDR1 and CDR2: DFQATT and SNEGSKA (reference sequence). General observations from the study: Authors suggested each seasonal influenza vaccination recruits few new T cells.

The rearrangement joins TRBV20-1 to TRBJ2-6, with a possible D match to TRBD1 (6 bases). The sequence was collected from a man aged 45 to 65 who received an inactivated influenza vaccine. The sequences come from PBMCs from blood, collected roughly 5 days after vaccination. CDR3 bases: TGCAGTGCTAGACAATACCCGGGACACCTCGGGTCTGGGGCCAACGTCCTGACTTTC. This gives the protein CSARQYPGHLGSGANVLTF.